One sample yielded the 5 T cell receptor beta chains listed below, sequenced in a study of blood T cell repertoires in COVID-19. The table came from immunoSEQ multiplex PCR; TCRdb's copy has only in-frame clones and leaves some out. The profile covers roughly 92,000 clones, with approximately 89% appearing a single time and approximately 7.4% taken by the ten largest. Input material: peripheral blood. Receptors were obtained from a human donor with acute or convalescent COVID-19. The donor label of this sample is uncertain.

V and J are TRBV7-6 and TRBJ2-3; 11 bases align to TRBD1. J lost 3 bases, V lost 0 bases, and 2 bases had no gene match. Germline loops: CDR1 SGHVS, CDR2 FNYEAQ. The CDR3 has 16 amino acids. Here the CDR3 reads CASSLADRGPTDTQYF. Written as DNA, the CDR3 is TGTGCCAGCAGCTTAGCGGACAGGGGGCCTACAGATACGCAGTATTTT.

This chain links TRBV11-3 with TRBJ1-2; D remains unclear. Trimming cost V 2 bases and J 3 bases, with 10 bases left between them. CDR1 SGHNT and CDR2 YENEEA come from the germline V gene. This CDR3 is built from 14 residues. CDR3 DNA: TGTGCCAGCAGCTTACTTAACAGTGACTATGGCTACACCTTC. Translated: CASSLLNSDYGYTF.

The rearrangement joins TRBV30 to TRBJ1-5, with a possible D match to TRBD1 (6 bases). Germline loops: CDR1 GTSNPN, CDR2 SVGIG (reference sequence). This CDR3 has 14 amino acids. Trimming left V 2 bases short and J 6 bases short, with 14 bases between. This CDR3 is CAWSTRTVSQPQHF. The CDR3 DNA reads as TGTGCCTGGAGTACCCGGACAGTTTCTCAGCCCCAGCATTTT.

The chain combines TRBV7-2 with TRBJ2-7; 11 bases line up with TRBD2. The CDR3 has 15 amino acids. V was pared by 3 bases and J by 2 bases, with 3 bases of the junction left unmatched. Germline assignment: CDR1 SGHTA and CDR2 FQGNSA. The CDR3 DNA is TGTGCCAGCAGCTTCTCTAGCGGGGGGCCCTACGAGCAGTACTTC. This sequence encodes CASSFSSGGPYEQYF.

The sample holds a few counts of this clone. V and J are TRBV19 and TRBJ2-5; 8 nucleotides line up with TRBD1. CDR3 length: 14 amino acids. The V and J ends lost 6 bases and 3 bases, in that order; junction bases with no gene match: 6. Looked up from germline, CDR1 is LNHDA and CDR2 is SQIVND (reference sequence). The CDR3: CASRAQDREETQYF. The DNA of the CDR3 is TGTGCCAGTAGGGCCCAGGACAGGGAAGAGACCCAGTACTTC. Supplemented by reference TRBV19 and TRBJ2-5, the full variable domain reads DGGITQSPKYLFRKEGQNVTLSCEQNLNHDAMYWYRQDPGQGLRLIYYSQIVNDFQKGDIAEGYSVSREKKESFPLTVTSAQKNPTAFYLCASRAQDREETQYFGPGTRLLVL.